What follows are 5 T cell receptor beta chains derived from one specimen sequenced in a study of beta chain features in type 1 diabetes. Points from the study as a whole: People with Type 1 diabetes carried modestly yet significantly shorter TCRB CDR3s in all four CD4+ subsets.

TCRB transcripts that were expressed got sequenced, as all of the isolated RNA had been reverse transcribed. Produced via immunoSEQ multiplex PCR; TCRdb's table is partial and in-frame only. Of 600,000 to 700,000 clones listed, 13% are singletons. These TCRs are of unknown antigen specificity. Sequenced material: naive CD4+ T cells from blood. These TCRs come from a man aged 18 to 30 with type 1 diabetes.

The genes are TRBV5-1 and TRBJ1-1; perhaps TRBD1 as D (5 bases). The V gene lost 0 bases and the J gene lost 3 bases, with 9 bases spanning the gap. This CDR3 spans 14 amino acids. Per germline, CDR1 SGHRS and CDR2 YFSETQ. For the CDR3, the DNA is TGCGCCAGCAGCTTGGAAAGGGGTGACACTGAAGCTTTCTTT. Translation: CASSLERGDTEAFF.

DNA for the CDR3: TGTGCCAGCAGCTTAGCGGTGGACGGCGGTGAGCAGTTCTTC. Amino acids: CASSLAVDGGEQFF. The J gene is TRBJ2-1, the V gene TRBV11-2, with D unresolved. CDR1 and CDR2 from the germline V gene are SGHAT and FQNNGV. Deletions cut 1 base from V and 9 bases from J, with 13 bases between. CDR3 length equals 14 residues.

This chain uses TRBV7-2 with TRBJ2-3; 9 nucleotides align to TRBD2. V lost 2 bases and J lost 4; bases outside the gene matches: 16. Germline assignment: CDR1 SGHTA and CDR2 FQGNSA. The CDR3 covers 19 residues. The CDR3 DNA reads as TGTGCCAGCAGCTTAAGGCCACAGGCGCGGGGGGGTTTTTCAGATACGCAGTATTTT. This encodes CASSLRPQARGGFSDTQYF.

The V call is TRBV30, the J call TRBJ2-6, with D maybe TRBD2 (6 bases). Looked up from germline, CDR1 is GTSNPN and CDR2 is SVGIG (reference sequence). The CDR3 covers 15 residues. V dropped 2 bases and J dropped 0 bases, with 8 bases sitting between them. The CDR3 DNA reads as TGTGCCTGGAGTTGGGACTTCTCTGGGGCCAACGTCCTGACTTTC. The encoded protein is CAWSWDFSGANVLTF.

This sequence joins TRBV10-3 and TRBJ2-5; 8 nucleotides align to TRBD2. In germline, CDR1 is ENHRY, CDR2 SYGVKD. Germline trimming cut 1 base from V and 2 bases from J; bases unmatched to any gene: 6. The CDR3 has 16 residues. This CDR3 is CAISEFLTSGQETQYF. In nucleotides, the CDR3 is TGTGCCATCAGTGAGTTTCTAACTAGCGGACAAGAGACCCAGTACTTC.